This T cell receptor beta chain emerged from a study of blood T cell repertoires in COVID-19. Study-level information: The samples span acute and convalescent COVID-19 from the United States, Italy and Spain. PBMCs, B-cell-depleted T cells, or T cells provided the cDNA or gDNA that made up the material.

Original processing methods: Amplification of reference gene primers provided the estimated nucleated cell counts. Libraries were prepared by immunoSEQ multiplex PCR; TCRdb keeps only in-frame clonotypes and omits some of them. V, J and clone size are those of that table, while D and trimming were read from the DNA. The sample contains 25,000 to 35,000 clones, 90% to 95% of which appear only once. Germline CDR1 reads SGDLS; CDR2 reads YYNGEE. The CDR3 extends over 17 amino acids. The ends were cut back, 0 bases at V and 4 bases at J, with 19 bases in the middle. The clonotype comes from a human donor with active COVID-19. The donor label of this sample is uncertain. The chain recombines TRBV9 with TRBJ1-1; possibly TRBD1 for D (6 bases). The sample taken for sequencing was peripheral blood. The CDR3 nucleotides read TGTGCCAGCAGCGTAGACCCCCCCGGGGGGGCTGTCACTGAAGCTTTCTTT. Protein sequence: CASSVDPPGGAVTEAFF.